These 29 T cell receptor beta chains share one sample of origin, sequenced in a study of cytomegalovirus exposure and HLA in healthy donors (dated by TCRdb to the late 2010s). The method was the immunoSEQ multiplex PCR assay. The multiplex PCR relied on a mix of 60 forward primers for TCR Vbeta segments and 13 reverse primers for TCR Jbeta segments. TCRdb holds this immuneACCESS table with in-frame rearrangements only. Some clones are missing; in checked studies, unresolved V genes explain under half, and the rest has no known cause. This sample's listing comprises 140,000 to 150,000 clones. The ten biggest clones cover approximately 1% of the sample. The sample consisted of PBMCs. The receptor set was obtained from a male donor in good health and CMV-seronegative.

The chain employs TRBV4-3 and TRBJ2-6; D not certain. This CDR3 comprises 17 residues. V was pared by 0 bases and J by 1 base, with 10 bases between. Germline V gives CDR1 LGHNA, CDR2 YSLEER. In DNA, the CDR3 is TGCGCCAGCAGCCAAGATAGCCCCGGATCTGGGGCCAACGTCCTGACTTTC. Its protein product is CASSQDSPGSGANVLTF.

The gene calls are TRBV6-5 and TRBJ2-7; D possibly corresponds to TRBD1 (6 bases). This CDR3 is 13 amino acids long. Germline-derived CDR1 and CDR2 are MNHEY and SVGAGI. Trimming removed 4 bases at V and 3 bases at J, with 10 bases between. The CDR3 region is CASSFRDNYEQYF. The CDR3 region has the DNA TGTGCCAGCAGTTTCCGGGACAACTACGAGCAGTACTTC.

The V gene is TRBV10-3, the J gene TRBJ1-1; D perhaps matches TRBD1 (6 bases). The CDR3 length is 12 residues. V was cut by 4 bases and J by 7 bases, with 10 bases left in between. Looked up from germline, CDR1 is ENHRY and CDR2 is SYGVKD. The CDR3 sequence is CAISVDRIEAFF. The CDR3 region has the DNA TGTGCCATCAGTGTAGACAGGATTGAAGCTTTCTTT.

The V call is TRBV30, the J call TRBJ1-1; D call uncertain. From germline, CDR1 is GTSNPN and CDR2 SVGIG (reference sequence). This CDR3 is 13 amino acids long. V gave up 0 bases and J gave up 1 base, with 6 bases separating them. The CDR3 DNA is TGTGCCTGGAGTGTATCCCAGAACACTGAAGCTTTCTTT. Its protein is CAWSVSQNTEAFF.

The CDR3 is CASSLSAGNQPQHF. In nucleotides, the CDR3 is TGTGCCAGCAGCTTATCCGCAGGGAATCAGCCCCAGCATTTT. V gene TRBV13 combines with J gene TRBJ1-5, with a weak D call TRBD1 (5 bases). CDR1 and CDR2 from the germline V gene are PRHDT and FYEKMQ (reference sequence). With 2 bases removed from V and 4 bases from J, the gap between germline ends came to 9 bases. The CDR3 totals 14 residues.

The gene calls are TRBV25-1 and TRBJ1-5; D uncertain. Per germline, CDR1 MGHDK and CDR2 SYGVNS. V was shortened by 10 bases and J by 5 bases, with 18 bases between the two germline ends. The CDR3 has 14 residues. The CDR3 protein is CATSRPGADQPQHF. CDR3 bases: TGTGCCACCTCCCGGCCCGGCGCGGATCAGCCCCAGCATTTT.

The rearrangement uses TRBV19 and TRBJ1-1; maybe TRBD1 (6 bases). CDR1 is LNHDA, CDR2 SQIVND, per germline (reference sequence). This CDR3 spans 14 amino acids. V shed 0 bases and J shed 4 bases, with 9 bases lying between them. The CDR3 is CASSIDRRGTEAFF. The CDR3 nucleotides are TGTGCCAGTAGTATAGATCGCAGGGGCACTGAAGCTTTCTTT.

The chain joins TRBV6-1 to TRBJ1-4, with no clear D. The CDR3 has 16 amino acids. In germline, CDR1 is MNHNS, CDR2 SASEGT. V lost 3 bases and J 8 bases, leaving 19 bases between the germline ends. CDR3 sequence reads: CASSDWREALREKLFF. CDR3 coding DNA: TGTGCCAGCAGTGACTGGAGGGAAGCGTTGCGGGAAAAACTGTTTTTT.

DNA of the CDR3: TGTGCCAGCAGCTTAGGGGCAGGGCGCAATCAGCCCCAGCATTTT. Its protein is CASSLGAGRNQPQHF. The chain has TRBV7-2 and TRBJ1-5; TRBD1 is a possible D gene (5 bases). Germline V lookup: CDR1 SGHTA, CDR2 FQGNSA. With 1 base removed from V and 2 bases from J, the gap between germline ends came to 9 bases. The CDR3 is 15 amino acids. Full variable domain (missing parts from reference TRBV7-2 and TRBJ1-5): GAGVSQSPSNKVTEKGKDVELRCDPISGHTALYWYRQSLGQGLEFLIYFQGNSAPDKSGLPSDRFSAERTGGSVSTLTIQRTQQEDSAVYLCASSLGAGRNQPQHFGDGTRLSIL.

The J gene is TRBJ2-1, the V gene TRBV6-1; TRBD2 is a possible D gene (5 bases). CDR3 length: 15 amino acids. Germline V gene data show CDR1 as MNHNS and CDR2 as SASEGT. Trimming removed 2 bases from V and 8 bases from J, with 16 bases in between. For the CDR3, the DNA is TGTGCCAGCAGTGAAAATCAGAAGCGGTCGGATGAGCAGTTCTTC. Protein: CASSENQKRSDEQFF.

This chain links TRBV11-1 with TRBJ2-7; D uncertain. The germline V gene encodes CDR1 SGHAT and CDR2 FQDESV (reference sequence). Trimming left V 1 base short and J 0 bases short, with 10 bases between. CDR3 length: 15 residues. The CDR3 region is CASSLGGSVSYEQYF. The CDR3 DNA sequence: TGTGCCAGCAGCTTAGGAGGCAGTGTCTCCTACGAGCAGTACTTC. The full variable domain, in which reference TRBV11-1 and TRBJ2-7 provide the parts outside the CDR3, is EAEVAQSPRYKITEKSQAVAFWCDPISGHATLYWYRQILGQGPELLVQFQDESVVDDSQLPKDRFSAERLKGVDSTLKIQPAELGDSAMYLCASSLGGSVSYEQYFGPGTRLTVT.

The CDR3 here is CASSPRLAGGFDEQFF. CDR3 bases: TGCGCCAGCAGCCCAAGACTAGCGGGGGGTTTCGATGAGCAGTTCTTC. The chain has TRBV4-3 and TRBJ2-1; 13 nucleotides match TRBD2. This CDR3 contains 16 residues. V gave up 4 bases and J gave up 8 bases; unmatched junction bases: 8. Germline assignment: CDR1 LGHNA and CDR2 YSLEER.

The chain carries TRBV30 and TRBJ2-1; 14 bases match TRBD2. CDR1 is GTSNPN, CDR2 SVGIG, per germline (reference sequence). Trimming took 1 base from V and 6 from J; bases not matched to a gene: 5. The CDR3 runs to 16 residues. CDR3 residues: CAWSAGLAGGINEQFF. CDR3 nucleotides: TGTGCCTGGAGTGCAGGACTAGCGGGGGGAATCAATGAGCAGTTCTTC.

The rearrangement joins TRBV18 to TRBJ2-1, with a tentative D call TRBD1 (7 bases). In germline, CDR1 is KGHSH, CDR2 LQKENI. CDR3 length: 14 amino acids. The V gene lost 3 bases and the J gene lost 9 bases, with 15 bases spanning the gap. In DNA, the CDR3 is TGTGCCAGCTCACCGGGGCAGGGGGGCGGTGAGCAGTTCTTC. It codes for CASSPGQGGGEQFF.

The chain employs TRBV30 and TRBJ1-1, with 8 bases fitting TRBD1. V shed 2 bases, J shed 5 bases, and the junction held 7 bases outside the gene matches. This CDR3 is 14 amino acids long. Germline lookup yields CDR1 GTSNPN and CDR2 SVGIG (reference sequence). This chain's CDR3 is CAWSPGGLRTEAFF. CDR3 nucleotides: TGTGCCTGGAGTCCAGGGGGCTTGAGGACTGAAGCTTTCTTT. Full variable domain (rest looked up from reference TRBV30 and TRBJ1-1): SQTIHQWPATLVQPVGSPLSLECTVEGTSNPNLYWYRQAAGRGLQLLFYSVGIGQISSEVPQNLSASRPQDRQFILSSKKLLLSDSGFYLCAWSPGGLRTEAFFGQGTRLTVV.

J is TRBJ2-7 and V is TRBV30; D is uncertain. Between the trimmed V and J ends, which lost 4 bases and 4 bases, there was a span of 11 bases. Per the germline V gene, CDR1 is GTSNPN and CDR2 is SVGIG (reference sequence). This CDR3 has 12 amino acids. The CDR3 loop reads CAWKPMIYEQYF. For the CDR3, the DNA is TGTGCCTGGAAGCCTATGATTTACGAGCAGTACTTC.

The chain carries TRBV6-4 and TRBJ1-5; TRBD1 is a possible D gene (6 bases). V lost 2 bases to trimming and J lost 7 bases, with 15 bases between them. The CDR3 totals 15 residues. Looked up from germline, CDR1 is MRHNA and CDR2 is SNTAGT. Here the CDR3 reads CASSDTAGTGQPQHF. As DNA, the CDR3 is TGTGCCAGCAGTGACACAGCAGGTACAGGGCAGCCCCAGCATTTT.

The chain couples TRBV19 to TRBJ2-2; tentative D call: TRBD2 (5 bases). This CDR3 is 15 amino acids long. Trimming left V 5 bases short and J 8 bases short, with 18 bases between. Looked up from germline, CDR1 is LNHDA and CDR2 is SQIVND (reference sequence). The CDR3 is CASSPGEKPTGELFF. CDR3 nucleotide sequence: TGTGCCAGTAGTCCCGGGGAAAAACCGACGGGGGAGCTGTTTTTT.

The chain joins TRBV11-2 to TRBJ1-6; TRBD1 aligns across 7 bases. The CDR3 extends over 15 amino acids. Losses at the gene ends were 2 bases for V and 9 bases for J; bases not matched to a gene: 7. CDR1 is SGHAT, CDR2 FQNNGV, per germline. CDR3 residues: CASSLRQGEFSPLHF. The CDR3 DNA sequence: TGTGCCAGCAGCTTACGACAGGGTGAATTTTCACCCCTCCACTTT.

The V call is TRBV4-3, the J call TRBJ1-1; D remains unclear. This CDR3 contains 13 residues. Trimming cost V 6 bases and J 3 bases, with 11 bases left between them. From germline, CDR1 is LGHNA and CDR2 YSLEER. This chain's CDR3 is CASRRTGDTEAFF. The CDR3 coding sequence is TGCGCCAGCAGGCGGACTGGGGACACTGAAGCTTTCTTT.

The chain is built from TRBV7-9 and TRBJ1-5; no reliable D call. The V and J ends lost 0 bases and 12 bases respectively, with 9 bases between them. The CDR3 length is 12 residues. Germline V gives CDR1 SEHNR, CDR2 FQNEAQ (reference sequence). This CDR3 reads CASSLAGQDQHF. The CDR3 nucleotides are TGTGCCAGCAGCTTAGCGGGCCAGGACCAGCATTTT.

The rearrangement joins TRBV6-5 to TRBJ2-5; D possibly corresponds to TRBD2 (6 bases). The germline V and J ends were trimmed by 7 bases and 11 bases, with 23 bases remaining between them. Germline V lookup: CDR1 MNHEY, CDR2 SVGAGI. CDR3 length equals 14 residues. CDR3 loop: CASTWDHRGREQYF. DNA for the CDR3: TGTGCCAGCACCTGGGACCACCGAGGCCGGGAGCAGTACTTC.

The rearrangement joins TRBV29-1 to TRBJ2-1, with TRBD2 identical over 9 bases. The V segment lost 7 bases and the J segment 4 bases; nucleotides outside the gene matches: 5. The CDR3 consists of 13 residues. Germline loops: CDR1 SQVTM, CDR2 ANQGSEA. As DNA, the CDR3 is TGCAGCGGGCTAGCGGGGTTATACAATGAGCAGTTCTTC. Residues: CSGLAGLYNEQFF.

The genes are TRBV6-1 and TRBJ1-1; 7 bases agree with TRBD1. J gave up 2 bases and V 2 bases, and 11 bases lay outside the gene matches. Germline CDR1 reads MNHNS; CDR2 reads SASEGT. This CDR3 spans 17 amino acids. DNA for the CDR3: TGTGCCAGCAGTGAACGCGCCAACAGGGGTCCAAACACTGAAGCTTTCTTT. Translating gives CASSERANRGPNTEAFF.

V and J are TRBV6-5 and TRBJ1-2; D is uncertain. The germline CDR1 and CDR2 sequences are MNHEY and SVGAGI. V was clipped by 6 bases and J by 6 bases, with 11 bases between them. This CDR3 comprises 12 residues. The CDR3 spells CASSPRGNGYTF. The CDR3 DNA follows: TGTGCCAGCAGCCCCCGAGGGAATGGCTACACCTTC.

The chain uses TRBV27 and TRBJ2-3, with TRBD2 matching over 11 bases. V dropped 3 bases and J dropped 0; count of bases not matched to a gene: 8. The CDR3 totals 18 residues. Germline CDR1 and CDR2: MNHEY and SMNVEV (reference sequence). This chain's CDR3 is CASSFTGLAATSTDTQYF. The CDR3 nucleotides are TGTGCCAGCAGTTTTACGGGACTAGCGGCCACTAGCACAGATACGCAGTATTTT.

This chain uses TRBV4-3 with TRBJ1-6; D is ambiguous. Germline CDR1 LGHNA, CDR2 YSLEER. The V end lost 0 bases, the J end lost 7 bases, and 10 bases lay between the germline ends. The CDR3 covers 15 residues. In DNA form, the CDR3 reads TGCGCCAGCAGCCAAGATCCTATACCCAATTCACCCCTCCACTTT. It yields the protein CASSQDPIPNSPLHF.

The V call is TRBV19, the J call TRBJ1-1, with D perhaps matching TRBD1 (6 bases). V lost 8 bases to trimming and J lost 3 bases, with 22 bases between them. The CDR3 is made up of 16 amino acids. Germline assignment: CDR1 LNHDA and CDR2 SQIVND (reference sequence). The CDR3: CASHSPQGARDTEAFF. In nucleotides, the CDR3 is TGTGCCAGTCATTCCCCACAGGGCGCGAGAGACACTGAAGCTTTCTTT.

The chain recombines TRBV29-1 with TRBJ1-1; no reliable D call. Germline V CDR1 and CDR2: SQVTM, ANQGSEA. Trimming cost V 2 bases and J 0 bases, with 7 bases left between them. The CDR3 is made up of 13 amino acids. The CDR3 bases are TGCAGCGTTGAAACTCCAATGAACACTGAAGCTTTCTTT. Its protein product is CSVETPMNTEAFF.